Listed here are 8 T cell receptor beta chains from one sample, sequenced in a study of blood T cell repertoires in COVID-19 (TCRdb year 2020). Preparation of the library involved the immunoSEQ multiplex PCR assay. Sourced from immuneACCESS, this table was stored by TCRdb with only in-frame sequences that have V and J called. A share of the clones is absent; for the studies checked, an unresolved V gene accounts for under half, and the remainder has no known explanation. Across this sample there are approximately 250,000 clones, with approximately 85% seen only once. The ten most abundant clones make up approximately 1% of the sample. Sequencing input: PBMCs or T cells enriched from blood (not recorded which). These receptor sequences come from a woman aged 25 to 39 who had recovered from COVID-19.

J is TRBJ2-1 and V is TRBV4-1, with 11 nucleotides matching TRBD2. Per germline, CDR1 MGHRA and CDR2 YSYEKL. The J segment lost 3 bases and the V segment lost 2 bases, leaving 3 bases of the junction unmatched. CDR3 length equals 16 residues. The CDR3 nucleotides are TGCGCCAGCAGCCAATCCCTAGCGGGGGGCTACAATGAGCAGTTCTTC. Translation gives CASSQSLAGGYNEQFF.

A few counts support this clone. The chain uses TRBV19 and TRBJ1-1; no clear D gene. This CDR3 spans 12 amino acids. Trimming pared 5 bases from V and 5 bases from J, leaving 9 bases between. CDR1 is LNHDA, CDR2 SQIVND, per germline (reference sequence). The CDR3 reads CASSWGGTEAFF. The CDR3 region has the DNA TGTGCCAGTAGTTGGGGAGGAACTGAAGCTTTCTTT.

The chain links TRBV5-1 to TRBJ1-4, with 7 nucleotides matching TRBD1. This CDR3 comprises 14 residues. Unmatched junction bases numbered 3, after V lost 2 bases and J lost 5 bases. Germline V gene sequence: CDR1 SGHRS, CDR2 YFSETQ. CDR3 bases: TGCGCCAGCAGCTTACAGGGGCCAAATGAAAAACTGTTTTTT. Translated: CASSLQGPNEKLFF.

The genes are TRBV27 and TRBJ1-1, with TRBD1 identical over 7 bases. There are 13 residues in the CDR3. The ends lost 8 bases at V and 5 bases at J; junction bases unmatched: 8. Germline CDR1 MNHEY, CDR2 SMNVEV (reference sequence). The CDR3 reads CASGLGGATEAFF. DNA for the CDR3: TGTGCCAGCGGGCTAGGGGGCGCAACTGAAGCTTTCTTT.

The table lists this clone with a few counts. The chain employs TRBV28 and TRBJ1-1, with 10 bases aligning to TRBD1. V shed 2 bases, J shed 1 base, and the junction held 7 bases outside the gene matches. The CDR3 extends over 17 amino acids. Germline V gene lookup returns CDR1 MDHEN and CDR2 SYDVKM. The CDR3 loop is CASSLPQTGGPNTEAFF. As DNA, the CDR3 is TGTGCCAGCAGTTTACCCCAGACAGGGGGCCCGAACACTGAAGCTTTCTTT.

The rearrangement uses TRBV5-1 and TRBJ2-2, with D possibly being TRBD2 (6 bases). Germline CDR1 and CDR2: SGHRS and YFSETQ. CDR3 size: 13 residues. The germline V and J ends were trimmed by 5 bases and 7 bases, with 12 bases remaining between them. Here the CDR3 DNA reads TGCGCCAGCAGTACAAGGGGAGGCGGGGAGCTGTTTTTT. It is translated as CASSTRGGGELFF. Full variable domain (remainder filled in from reference TRBV5-1 and TRBJ2-2): KAGVTQTPRYLIKTRGQQVTLSCSPISGHRSVSWYQQTPGQGLQFLFEYFSETQRNKGNFPGRFSGRQFSNSRSEMNVSTLELGDSALYLCASSTRGGGELFFGEGSRLTVL.

This chain connects TRBV5-1 to TRBJ1-2; D uncertain. CDR1 is SGHRS and CDR2 is YFSETQ in the germline V gene. The CDR3 runs 16 residues. Trimming removed 0 bases from V and 5 bases from J, with 17 bases in between. The chain's CDR3 is CASSLAALPKSYGYTF. The CDR3 region has the DNA TGCGCCAGCAGCTTGGCCGCGCTACCCAAATCGTATGGCTACACCTTC.

The chain couples TRBV24-1 to TRBJ2-7; possible D gene TRBD1, 6 bases. The germline gives CDR1 KGHDR, CDR2 SFDVKD. This CDR3 is 11 amino acids long. The CDR3 DNA follows: TGTGCCACTCCGGACAGCTTGGGGCAACTTGTC. Encoded protein: CATPDSLGQLV.